Below are 12 T cell receptor beta chains sequenced from a single sample in a study of T cell responses to AZD1222 COVID-19 vaccine. Sequencing used immunoSEQ multiplex PCR; TCRdb keeps in-frame clones, though not all of them. The sample lists about 31,000 clones, roughly 90% occurring once. The sequenced sample was peripheral blood, obtained 28 days after the second AZD1222 dose. The receptors were sampled from an adult who received the AZD1222 COVID-19 vaccine.

The chain uses TRBV7-6 and TRBJ1-4; D is perhaps TRBD1 (5 bases). This CDR3 has 16 residues. V was trimmed by 1 base and J by 7 bases, leaving 16 bases between them. Germline V gene lookup returns CDR1 SGHVS and CDR2 FNYEAQ. CDR3 region: CASSLVIGGSGEKLFF. CDR3 nucleotide sequence: TGTGCCAGCAGCTTAGTAATCGGGGGATCGGGTGAAAAACTGTTTTTT.

This clone has only one observation. The chain uses TRBV11-2 and TRBJ1-6; 8 bases map to TRBD1. The CDR3 has 16 amino acids. Per the germline V gene, CDR1 is SGHAT and CDR2 is FQNNGV. J was trimmed by 7 bases and V by 2 bases; bases with no gene match: 7. The CDR3 loop reads CASSLIRTGRNSPLHF. The CDR3 nucleotides read TGTGCCAGCAGCTTAATCAGGACAGGGAGGAATTCACCCCTCCACTTT.

In this sample, this clone turned up a few times. The germline gene is not matched at one end of the junction; a read error may be the cause. V is TRBV10-3 and J is TRBJ2-7; 10 bases map to TRBD1. Germline CDR1 reads ENHRY; CDR2 reads SYGVKD. The CDR3 loop spans 15 amino acids. CDR3 nucleotides: TGTGCCATCAGTGACCCGACAGGGGGCACCTATGAGCAGTACTTC. It translates to CAISDPTGGTYEQYF.

This chain joins TRBV4-1 and TRBJ1-2, with 7 bases identical to TRBD1. V trimming: 1 base; J trimming: 7 bases; junction bases outside the gene matches: 9. The germline V gene encodes CDR1 MGHRA and CDR2 YSYEKL. The CDR3 consists of 15 residues. The CDR3 protein is CASSQVGGRRGGYTF. In nucleotides, the CDR3 is TGCGCCAGCAGCCAAGTAGGGGGCAGAAGGGGTGGCTACACCTTC.

V gene TRBV6-5 combines with J gene TRBJ2-7; no clear D gene. V lost 5 bases and J 5 bases, leaving 7 bases between the germline ends. Per the germline V gene, CDR1 is MNHEY and CDR2 is SVGAGI. The CDR3 sequence is 11 residues long. As DNA, the CDR3 is TGTGCCAGCAGTCAACTACACGAGCAGTACTTC. Translation: CASSQLHEQYF.

The J gene is TRBJ1-2, the V gene TRBV24-1, with a tentative D call TRBD1 (5 bases). The germline V gene has CDR1 KGHDR and CDR2 SFDVKD. The ends were cut back, 5 bases at V and 1 base at J, with 7 bases in the middle. The CDR3 sequence is 13 residues long. CDR3 protein: CATSGGGNYGYTF. In nucleotides, the CDR3 is TGTGCCACCAGTGGCGGGGGTAACTATGGCTACACCTTC.

The genes are TRBV19 and TRBJ2-3, with 11 bases fitting TRBD2. Germline V lookup: CDR1 LNHDA, CDR2 SQIVND (reference sequence). V shed 6 bases and J 7 bases; nucleotides not matched to a gene: 3. This CDR3 has 13 amino acids. CDR3 sequence reads: CASRTSGAYTQYF. DNA of the CDR3: TGTGCCAGTAGGACTAGCGGGGCCTATACGCAGTATTTT.

This clone was picked up one time. The rearrangement links TRBV6-2 or TRBV6-3 to TRBJ2-7, with 8 nucleotides matching TRBD1. Germline V gene lookup returns CDR1 MNHEY and CDR2 SVGEGT. The CDR3 sequence is 13 residues long. The V segment lost 5 bases and the J segment 10 bases; nucleotides outside the gene matches: 10. The CDR3 nucleotides are TGTGCCAGCAGTCCCGGACAGGGTTTACGACAGTACTTC. Protein: CASSPGQGLRQYF.

This chain joins TRBV11-3 and TRBJ2-2; 10 bases map to TRBD2. The CDR3 is 16 amino acids. The germline gives CDR1 SGHNT, CDR2 YENEEA. V shed 2 bases, J shed 6 bases, and the junction held 6 bases outside the gene matches. The CDR3 sequence is CASSLRLAGVAGELFF. CDR3 nucleotides: TGTGCCAGCAGCTTACGTCTAGCGGGGGTCGCCGGGGAGCTGTTTTTT.

The chain combines TRBV18 with TRBJ1-2; TRBD1 matches 10 bases. V was clipped by 3 bases and J by 4 bases; unmatched bases: 8. This CDR3 has 16 residues. Germline CDR1 and CDR2: KGHSH and LQKENI. The chain's CDR3 is CASSPSHGTGAYGYTF. CDR3 DNA: TGTGCCAGCTCACCCTCCCATGGGACAGGGGCCTATGGCTACACCTTC.

The chain employs TRBV24-1 and TRBJ2-7, with no clear D. CDR1 KGHDR and CDR2 SFDVKD come from the germline V gene. There are 16 residues in the CDR3. The V and J ends lost 3 bases and 6 bases respectively, with 20 bases between them. The CDR3 DNA is TGTGCCACCAGTGATGTAGGAGCCTCGATCTTCCGCGAGCAGTACTTC. It is translated as CATSDVGASIFREQYF.

V gene TRBV5-6 combines with J gene TRBJ2-6; D may be TRBD1 or TRBD2 (5 bases each). The CDR3 is 16 residues long. Germline V gene sequence: CDR1 SGHDT, CDR2 YYEEEE. Trimming removed 6 bases from V and 6 bases from J, with 19 bases in between. Here the CDR3 reads CASTRVGVSVANVLTF. In nucleotides, the CDR3 is TGTGCCAGCACCCGAGTGGGGGTTTCGGTGGCCAACGTCCTGACTTTC.